This T cell receptor beta chain was observed in a study of control samples from healthy donors and cancer patients. Profiling relied on immunoSEQ multiplex PCR, and the TCRdb table lists in-frame clones only, not all of them. The sample holds tens of thousands of clones; around 90% are singletons and the top ten take roughly 22%. Germline V lookup: CDR1 GTSNPN, CDR2 SVGIG (reference sequence). Deletions cut 8 bases from V and 5 bases from J, with 13 bases between. The CDR3 contains 12 residues. The genes are TRBV30 and TRBJ2-1; D may be TRBD1 or TRBD2 (5 bases each). What was sequenced was PBMCs. The sequence was obtained from a woman aged 40-49 years with head and neck cancer. This chain's CDR3 is CAGQGVDNEQFF. As DNA, the CDR3 is TGTGCCGGGCAGGGAGTCGACAATGAGCAGTTCTTC.